The 19 T cell receptor beta chains reported below all come from one sample, sequenced in a study of cytomegalovirus exposure and HLA in healthy donors. The PCR ran on 60 Vbeta and 13 Jbeta primers. Sequenced by immunoSEQ multiplex PCR; TCRdb stores in-frame clones only, minus some. The sample has some 180,000 clones, more than 70% seen once. Source material: PBMCs. These receptors originate from a girl aged 5 to 17 in good health and CMV-seropositive.

The V and J genes are TRBV5-6 and TRBJ1-1; D uncertain. Between the trimmed V and J ends, which lost 4 bases and 7 bases, there was a span of 11 bases. The length of the CDR3 is 12 residues. CDR1 and CDR2 from the germline V gene are SGHDT and YYEEEE. In DNA, the CDR3 is TGTGCCAGCAGCCGTGGTCGGGGTGAAGCTTTCTTT. Amino acid sequence: CASSRGRGEAFF. Supplemented by reference TRBV5-6 and TRBJ1-1, the full variable domain reads DAGVTQSPTHLIKTRGQQVTLRCSPKSGHDTVSWYQQALGQGPQFIFQYYEEEERQRGNFPDRFSGHQFPNYSSELNVNALLLGDSALYLCASSRGRGEAFFGQGTRLTVV.

The gene calls are TRBV20-1 and TRBJ1-1; D not certain. Germline V gene data show CDR1 as DFQATT and CDR2 as SNEGSKA (reference sequence). V lost 6 bases to trimming and J lost 5 bases, with 10 bases between them. CDR3 size: 11 residues. The CDR3 protein is CSATRNTEAFF. Written as DNA, the CDR3 is TGCAGTGCCACGCGTAATACTGAAGCTTTCTTT.

The V gene is TRBV27, the J gene TRBJ1-1, with 8 nucleotides matching TRBD1. From germline, CDR1 is MNHEY and CDR2 SMNVEV (reference sequence). The CDR3 has 18 residues. V was clipped by 6 bases and J by 0 bases; unmatched bases: 15. CDR3 nucleotides: TGTGCCAGCAGCCCCTCCGTTGGGACAGGTCTAGTGAACACTGAAGCTTTCTTT. Translated: CASSPSVGTGLVNTEAFF.

On this clone: Additional DNA sequences in this sample encode the identical CDR3. The chain has TRBV19 and TRBJ1-2, with no clear D. V shed 2 bases and J shed 3 bases, with 7 bases lying between them. This CDR3 spans 13 amino acids. Germline CDR1 and CDR2: LNHDA and SQIVND (reference sequence). The CDR3 DNA sequence: TGTGCCAGTAGTATAACCGGGGACTATGGCTACACCTTC. Amino acids: CASSITGDYGYTF.

The chain employs TRBV7-2 and TRBJ2-7; no definite D call. V shed 3 bases and J shed 2 bases, with 8 bases lying between them. From germline, CDR1 is SGHTA and CDR2 FQGNSA. CDR3 size: 13 residues. This CDR3 reads CASSFQVAYEQYF. CDR3 bases: TGTGCCAGCAGCTTCCAGGTCGCCTACGAGCAGTACTTC.

This clone showed up just once. An end of the junction differs from the germline gene, which may be a read error. This chain uses TRBV6-5 with TRBJ1-2; possibly TRBD1 for D (6 bases). Germline CDR1 reads MNHEY; CDR2 reads SVGAGI. CDR3 length equals 13 residues. CDR3 DNA sequence: TGTGCCAGCAGCCTGGGACAAGCCTATGGCTACCCCTTC. Protein product: CASSLGQAYGYPF.

This clone is a singleton in its sample. The V gene is TRBV7-9, the J gene TRBJ2-5, with D unclear. TRBJ2-7 explains the end of the DNA better; the J call may be wrong. Per germline, CDR1 SEHNR and CDR2 FQNEAQ (reference sequence). The CDR3 is made up of 14 amino acids. The CDR3 DNA reads TGTGCCAGCAGCTCTGGCTGGAGCTCCTACGAGCAGTACTTC. Amino acid sequence: CASSSGWSSYEQYF.

This rearrangement joins TRBV19 to TRBJ2-1, with 14 positions matching TRBD2. The CDR3 extends over 16 amino acids. Germline CDR1 LNHDA, CDR2 SQIVND (reference sequence). With V trimmed by 5 bases and J by 8 bases, 8 bases remained unmatched. The CDR3: CASSSSRLAGGDEQFF. The CDR3, as DNA: TGTGCCAGTAGTTCCAGCCGACTAGCGGGAGGGGATGAGCAGTTCTTC.

This clone came up a few times. The J gene is TRBJ1-5, the V gene TRBV5-1, with 7 nucleotides matching TRBD1. Trimming at V came to 5 bases and at J to 5 bases, leaving 4 bases not matched to a gene. From germline, CDR1 is SGHRS and CDR2 YFSETQ. The CDR3 extends over 13 amino acids. CDR3 coding DNA: TGCGCCAGCAGTCTTACAGGGGATCAGCCCCAGCATTTT. Protein sequence: CASSLTGDQPQHF.

J is TRBJ1-3 and V is TRBV18; 7 bases are shared with TRBD1. This CDR3 is 16 amino acids long. V trimming: 2 bases; J trimming: 0 bases; junction bases outside the gene matches: 4. CDR1 is KGHSH, CDR2 LQKENI, per germline. CDR3 in DNA: TGTGCCAGCTCACCAAGGGACAGATTCTCTGGAAACACCATATATTTT. This gives the protein CASSPRDRFSGNTIYF.

This clone has only one observation. This chain connects TRBV25-1 to TRBJ2-7, with a tentative D call TRBD2 (5 bases). Trimming took off 2 bases at V and 5 bases at J, with 13 bases between the two ends. CDR3 size: 14 residues. Per germline, CDR1 MGHDK and CDR2 SYGVNS. The CDR3: CASSEVGLPNEQYF. The CDR3 DNA is TGTGCCAGCAGTGAAGTAGGACTCCCCAACGAGCAGTACTTC.

CDR3 nucleotide sequence: TGTGCCAGCCGACAGGGCGACCAGCCCCAGCATTTT. It specifies CASRQGDQPQHF. The V gene is TRBV7-9, the J gene TRBJ1-5; 7 bases match TRBD1. In germline, CDR1 is SEHNR, CDR2 FQNEAQ (reference sequence). The CDR3 length is 12 residues. The ends lost 8 bases at V and 7 bases at J; junction bases unmatched: 5.

This rearrangement joins TRBV21-1 to TRBJ2-5; the table names TRBD2, a call not compared with the DNA. TRBV21-1 is a pseudogene. CDR3 length: 17 residues. CDR3 DNA: TGTGCCAGCAGCAAATGTCTTTATGGCGGGAGGGGGGTGACCCAGTACTTC. Its translation: CASSKCLYGGRGVTQYF.

The V and J genes are TRBV11-2 and TRBJ2-7; maybe TRBD1 (6 bases). This CDR3 region has 14 residues. Per the germline V gene, CDR1 is SGHAT and CDR2 is FQNNGV. The V and J ends lost 0 bases and 2 bases respectively, with 8 bases between them. This CDR3 is CASSLDKGAYEQYF. The CDR3 DNA sequence: TGTGCCAGCAGCTTAGATAAGGGGGCCTACGAGCAGTACTTC.

This clone was observed a few times. This chain connects TRBV6-5 to TRBJ1-2, with D perhaps matching TRBD1 (5 bases). Deletions cut 2 bases from V and 11 bases from J, with 9 bases between. CDR1 is MNHEY, CDR2 SVGAGI, per germline. This CDR3 comprises 11 residues. CDR3 bases: TGTGCCAGCAGTTACCAGGGTGGGTACACCTTC. Translation gives CASSYQGGYTF.

This clone was observed a handful of times. V is TRBV29-1 and J is TRBJ2-7; TRBD2 matches 15 bases. CDR3 size: 14 residues. The germline V gene encodes CDR1 SQVTM and CDR2 ANQGSEA. The V and J ends lost 6 bases and 5 bases, in that order; junction bases with no gene match: 5. DNA for the CDR3: TGCAGCGTGGGACTAGCGGGAGGCCGGAACGAGCAGTACTTC. It specifies CSVGLAGGRNEQYF.

This CDR3 reads CASSYSIVGGTDTQYF. CDR3 in DNA: TGTGCCAGCAGTTACTCGATAGTAGGGGGCACAGATACGCAGTATTTT. V gene TRBV6-5 combines with J gene TRBJ2-3; D is possibly TRBD1 (5 bases). The CDR3 is 16 residues long. Deletions cut 0 bases from V and 1 base from J, with 11 bases between. Per germline, CDR1 MNHEY and CDR2 SVGAGI.

The chain couples TRBV25-1 to TRBJ2-1; the match to TRBD2 covers 7 bases. Germline V gene lookup returns CDR1 MGHDK and CDR2 SYGVNS. The CDR3 spans 13 residues. Unmatched junction bases numbered 10, after V lost 4 bases and J lost 13 bases. CDR3 sequence (DNA): TGTGCCAGCAGTGTTTCTAGCGGCCTTCTTCAGTTCTTC. It is translated as CASSVSSGLLQFF.

The J gene is TRBJ1-3, the V gene TRBV27, with D unclear. The germline V and J ends were trimmed by 6 bases and 5 bases, with 17 bases remaining between them. The germline gives CDR1 MNHEY, CDR2 SMNVEV (reference sequence). The CDR3 loop spans 15 amino acids. CDR3 bases: TGTGCCAGCAGCCCCGACTTGTTGATGCGAAACACCATATATTTT. It encodes CASSPDLLMRNTIYF.